This TCR beta chain was sequenced in a study of regulatory T cells in long-lasting Graves disease. Broader study findings: Under persistent disease, TRBV28, TRBJ1-2 and TRBJ2-5 were used preferentially.

The time point: newly diagnosed GD, antithyroid drugs for less than 3 months. PBMC-derived RNA was used for the TCR library. Libraries of TCR beta came from iRepertoire HTBI primers plus Arm-PCR of CDR3 regions. TCRdb reprocessed the multiplex PCR reads via MiXCR and lists one record per CDR3 protein. The table has about 330,000 distinct CDR3 sequences, roughly 16% seen once; the top ten hold 20% to 25%. This clonotype was picked up many times. Its antigen is as yet unknown. Germline lookup yields CDR1 SGDLS and CDR2 YYNGEE. V lost 4 bases and J 3 bases, leaving 11 bases between the germline ends. This CDR3 is built from 13 residues. A further study also used this sample, focusing on T cells in Graves' hyperthyroidism and ophthalmopathy.

The sequencing used peripheral blood mononuclear cells (PBMCs), collected at new diagnosis, from a patient treated with antithyroid drugs. This clonotype originated in a woman in her late teens or twenties with Graves disease. The chain combines TRBV9 with TRBJ2-7; weak D call: TRBD1 (5 bases). The chain's CDR3 is CASSPRGDYEQYF. CDR3 coding DNA: TGTGCCAGCAGCCCTAGGGGCGACTACGAGCAGTACTTC.